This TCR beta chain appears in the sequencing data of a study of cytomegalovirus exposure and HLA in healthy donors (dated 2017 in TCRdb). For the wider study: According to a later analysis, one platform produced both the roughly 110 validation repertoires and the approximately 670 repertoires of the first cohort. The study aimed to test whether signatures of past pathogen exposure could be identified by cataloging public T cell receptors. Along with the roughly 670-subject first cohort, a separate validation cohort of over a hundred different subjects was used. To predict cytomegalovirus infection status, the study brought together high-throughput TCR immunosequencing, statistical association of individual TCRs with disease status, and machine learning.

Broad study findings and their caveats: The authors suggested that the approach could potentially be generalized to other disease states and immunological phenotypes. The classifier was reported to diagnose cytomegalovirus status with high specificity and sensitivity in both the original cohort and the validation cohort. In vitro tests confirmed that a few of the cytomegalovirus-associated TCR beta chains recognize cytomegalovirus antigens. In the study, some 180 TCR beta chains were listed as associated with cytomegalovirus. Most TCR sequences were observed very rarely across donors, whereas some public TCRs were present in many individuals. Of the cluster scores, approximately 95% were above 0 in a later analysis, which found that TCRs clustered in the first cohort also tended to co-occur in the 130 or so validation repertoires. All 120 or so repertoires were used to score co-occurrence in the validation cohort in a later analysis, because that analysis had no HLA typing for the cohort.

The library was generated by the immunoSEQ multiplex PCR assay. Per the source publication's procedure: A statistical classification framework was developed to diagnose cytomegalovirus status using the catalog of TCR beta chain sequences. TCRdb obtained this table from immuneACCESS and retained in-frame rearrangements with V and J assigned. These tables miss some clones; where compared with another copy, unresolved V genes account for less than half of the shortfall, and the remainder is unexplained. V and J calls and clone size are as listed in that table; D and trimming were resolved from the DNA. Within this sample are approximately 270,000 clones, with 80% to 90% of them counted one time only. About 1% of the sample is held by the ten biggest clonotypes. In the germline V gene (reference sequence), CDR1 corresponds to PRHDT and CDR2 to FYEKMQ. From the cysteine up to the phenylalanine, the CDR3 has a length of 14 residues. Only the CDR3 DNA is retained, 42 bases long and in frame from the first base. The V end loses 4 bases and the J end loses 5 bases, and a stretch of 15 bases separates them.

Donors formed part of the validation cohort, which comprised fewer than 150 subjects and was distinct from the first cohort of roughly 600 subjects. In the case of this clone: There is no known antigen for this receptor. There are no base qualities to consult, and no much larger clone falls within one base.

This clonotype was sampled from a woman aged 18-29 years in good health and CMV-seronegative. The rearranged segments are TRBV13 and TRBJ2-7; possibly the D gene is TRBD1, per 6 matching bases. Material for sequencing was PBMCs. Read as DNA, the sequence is TGTGCCAGCAGCTCTCGGCACAGGGTGGACGAGCAGTACTTC. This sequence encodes CASSSRHRVDEQYF. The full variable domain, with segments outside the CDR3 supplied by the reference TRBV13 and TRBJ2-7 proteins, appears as AAGVIQSPRHLIKEKRETATLKCYPIPRHDTVYWYQQGPGQDPQFLISFYEKMQSDKGSIPDRFSAQQFSDYHSELNMSSLELGDSALYFCASSSRHRVDEQYFGPGTRLTVT.